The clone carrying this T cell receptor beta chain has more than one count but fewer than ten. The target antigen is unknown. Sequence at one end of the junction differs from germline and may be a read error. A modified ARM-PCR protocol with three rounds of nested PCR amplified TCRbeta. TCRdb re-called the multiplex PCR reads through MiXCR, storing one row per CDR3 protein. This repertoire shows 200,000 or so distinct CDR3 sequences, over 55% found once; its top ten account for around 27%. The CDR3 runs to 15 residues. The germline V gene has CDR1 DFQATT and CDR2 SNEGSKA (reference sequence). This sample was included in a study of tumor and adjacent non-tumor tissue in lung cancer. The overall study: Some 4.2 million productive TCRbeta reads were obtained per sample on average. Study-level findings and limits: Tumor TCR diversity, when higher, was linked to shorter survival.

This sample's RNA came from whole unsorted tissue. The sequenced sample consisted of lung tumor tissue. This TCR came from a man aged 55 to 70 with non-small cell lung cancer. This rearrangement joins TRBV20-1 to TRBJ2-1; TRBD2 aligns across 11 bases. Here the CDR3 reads CSTIIAGGLYNEQSF. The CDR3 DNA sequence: TGCAGTACTATAATAGCGGGAGGGCTTTACAATGAGCAGTCCTTC.